This T cell receptor beta chain was retrieved from a study of blood T cell repertoires in COVID-19. Whole-study context: Sample material is recorded as cDNA or gDNA derived from T cells, B-cell-depleted T cells, or PBMCs.

CDR3 length equals 15 residues. V lost 5 bases, J lost 3 bases, and 17 bases lay in between. Germline values: CDR1 SGHDT, CDR2 YYEEEE. Per the authors' pipeline: Estimated nucleated cell counts came from reference gene primer amplification. Clones were read by immunoSEQ multiplex PCR, and TCRdb kept only the in-frame ones, dropping some. The DNA gave D and trimming, while V, J and clone size come from that table. The data hold 120,000 to 150,000 clones, with 84% observed a single time. This study enrolled people aged about 18 to 95 from about two dozen US geographic areas. The rearrangement joins TRBV5-6 to TRBJ1-1; D remains unclear. The sequencing input was PBMCs or T cells enriched from blood (not recorded which). The sequence was obtained from a man in his forties or fifties in a cohort exposed to, infected with or recovered from COVID-19 (not recorded which). In nucleotides, the CDR3 is TGTGCCAGCAGGCGCGAGCAGAAGGCGGACACTGAAGCTTTCTTT. Translated: CASRREQKADTEAFF. The variable domain in full, completed from reference TRBV5-6 and TRBJ1-1, reads DAGVTQSPTHLIKTRGQQVTLRCSPKSGHDTVSWYQQALGQGPQFIFQYYEEEERQRGNFPDRFSGHQFPNYSSELNVNALLLGDSALYLCASRREQKADTEAFFGQGTRLTVV.